Below, one T cell receptor beta chain is given with its context. These data come from a study of control samples from healthy donors and cancer patients. Produced via immunoSEQ multiplex PCR; TCRdb's table is partial and in-frame only. The sample shows around 150,000 clones, approximately 94% of them seen only once. The sequence was obtained from a man aged 55 to 70 with colorectal cancer. The sequencing input was PBMCs.

CDR3 region: CAISDGTGGYNEQFF. The CDR3 nucleotides read TGTGCCATCAGTGACGGGACAGGGGGATACAATGAGCAGTTCTTC. The V call is TRBV10-3, the J call TRBJ2-1; 11 nucleotides match TRBD1. From germline, CDR1 is ENHRY and CDR2 SYGVKD. This CDR3 has 15 residues. The ends lost 3 bases at V and 4 bases at J; junction bases unmatched: 2.